The TCR beta chain described here comes from a study of preoperative IRX-2 immunotherapy in early breast cancer (dated by TCRdb to about 2019). V and J lose 2 bases and 0 bases, and a span of 5 bases separates them. Its CDR3 holds 14 amino acids, cysteine through phenylalanine. Left in the record is the CDR3 DNA by itself, 42 bases read in frame from the first base. Taken from the germline V gene, the CDR1 and CDR2 loops are SGHRS and YFSETQ. The library was prepared using the immunoSEQ multiplex PCR assay. This immuneACCESS table, as held by TCRdb, lists in-frame sequences with V and J called but not all clones. Of the missing ones, under half trace to an unresolved V gene in checked studies; the others have no known cause. This sample holds 7,000 to 9,000 clones; around 81% were observed only once. Of the sample, roughly 17% is held by the ten largest clones. According to the study, the label for this sample's treatment or condition signals: preoperative locoregional IRX-2 cytokine immunotherapy. The samples were obtained from a phase Ib study that tested preoperative, locoregional IRX-2 cytokine immunotherapy designed to prime immune responses. The donors were early-stage breast cancer patients who were given IRX-2 prior to surgery.

In regard to this clone: The antigen it binds to is not known. It has no much larger one-base neighbor in the sample; base qualities were not kept.

The material was tumor tissue, obtained after IRX-2 immunotherapy. This sequence originates from a human donor with breast cancer. This sequence uses TRBV5-1 and TRBJ2-2; no D segment can be confidently identified. Read as DNA, the sequence is TGCGCCAGCAGCTTAACCTCGAACACCGGGGAGCTGTTTTTT. Its protein product is CASSLTSNTGELFF.